This T cell receptor (beta chain) was identified during a study of CD8+CD57+ T cells in acquired aplastic anemia. Findings of the study overall: Patients and controls turned out to have 25 to 35 CD8+ CDR3 sequences in common. In CD8+ cells, Simpson's diversity showed no significant difference between patients and controls.

Remarks on this clonotype: Its antigen is undetermined.

Genomic DNA served as template for TCR beta VDJ and CDR3 profiling. TCRdb re-called the reads through MiXCR, storing one row per CDR3 protein. The sample has around 150,000 distinct CDR3 sequences; more than 35% are singletons. Looked up from germline, CDR1 is SQVTM and CDR2 is ANQGSEA. V shed 7 bases and J 1 base; nucleotides not matched to a gene: 7. The CDR3 is 14 amino acids. This chain uses TRBV29-1 with TRBJ2-3; 8 bases fit TRBD1. The clonotype comes from a human donor in good health, serving as a control. Sequences were obtained from sorted CD4+, CD8+, or CD8+CD57+ T cells (not recorded which) from PBMCs. The chain's CDR3 is CSERGTGGTDTQYF. In nucleotides, the CDR3 is TGCAGCGAACGAGGGACAGGTGGCACAGATACGCAGTATTTT.